The TCR beta chain under discussion was sequenced for a study of shared clonotypes between healthy human individuals. The study, taken as a whole, reports: Rarefaction showed sorted-subset sequencing was incomplete despite large depth. Non-shared clonotypes displayed generation probabilities falling below those of clonotypes present in all four donors.

In the original analysis: There were no quality scores in the junction-only immunoSEQ sequences, so filtering differed. The table came from immunoSEQ multiplex PCR; TCRdb's copy has only in-frame clones and leaves some out. That table gives V, J and clone size, and the DNA gave D and trimming. The sample shows about 700,000 clones, under 95% of them seen only once. Notes on this clone: No antigen is known for it.

Only CD45RO-negative cells positively selected for CCR7 counted as naive CD8 cells, so terminally differentiated effector memory CD45RA+ cells were excluded. The CDR3 is 13 residues long. V lost 5 bases and J lost 6, with 15 bases in between. CDR1 and CDR2 from the germline V gene are SGHRS and YFSETQ. Material for sequencing was naive CD8+ T cells sorted from blood. The chain couples TRBV5-1 to TRBJ2-7, with D tentatively TRBD1 (6 bases). The receptor was derived from a man aged 30-40 years in good health. The CDR3 DNA reads TGCGCCAGCAGTCCCGAGGGGGTCCGCGAGCAGTACTTC. As protein: CASSPEGVREQYF.